A selection of T cell receptor beta chains follows, all from one sample in a study of blood T cell repertoires in COVID-19. Repertoires were generated with immunoSEQ multiplex PCR, while TCRdb's copy carries only in-frame clones and drops some. This sample has 250,000 to 350,000 clones; about nine tenths occur once, and the top ten carry around 9.3%. The sequencing sample was made of PBMCs or T cells enriched from blood (not recorded which). The receptor set was obtained from a woman aged 18-29 years who had recovered from COVID-19. Each CDR3 is given with its conserved first and last residue. The D gene is left open where the match is weak. The size of a clone is reported for some rows only, either as once, few or many, or as a class for expanded clones.

j_call | clone_size | d_call | v_call | cdr3_aa | cdr3_nt
TRBJ1-2 | once | TRBD1 | TRBV14 | CASSLVTGGGYGYTF | TGTGCCAGCAGCCTCGTTACAGGGGGCGGATATGGCTACACCTTC
TRBJ1-4 | . | . | TRBV2 | CASSPRQDVNEKLFF | TGTGCCAGCAGCCCTCGGCAGGATGTTAATGAAAAACTGTTTTTT
TRBJ2-7 | . | TRBD1 | TRBV5-5 | CASTPDRGSSYEQYF | TGTGCCAGCACCCCAGACAGGGGGAGCTCCTACGAGCAGTACTTC
TRBJ2-7 | once | TRBD1 | TRBV10-3 | CAISEGTGGSYEQYF | TGTGCCATCAGTGAGGGGACAGGGGGCTCCTACGAGCAGTACTTC
TRBJ1-1 | . | . | TRBV5-1 | CASSSLGLSNTEAFF | TGCGCCAGCAGCTCGTTGGGACTTTCGAACACTGAAGCTTTCTTT
TRBJ2-5 | once | TRBD1 | TRBV30 | CAWETDRGEETQYF | TGTGCCTGGGAAACGGACAGGGGTGAAGAGACCCAGTACTTC
TRBJ2-3 | . | TRBD2 | TRBV29-1 | CSVEEGSSGRDTQYF | TGCAGCGTTGAAGAGGGATCTAGCGGGAGGGATACGCAGTATTTT
TRBJ1-4 | . | TRBD1 | TRBV7-8 | CASSISTGREKLFF | TGTGCCAGCAGCATCTCGACAGGGAGGGAAAAACTGTTTTTT
TRBJ1-2 | . | TRBD1 | TRBV30 | CAWSMGQGGGYTF | TGTGCCTGGAGTATGGGACAGGGTGGTGGCTACACCTTC
TRBJ2-3 | . | . | TRBV9 | CASSPRAVSTDTQYF | TGTGCCAGCAGCCCCAGGGCCGTTAGCACAGATACGCAGTATTTT
TRBJ2-5 | . | TRBD1 | TRBV7-6 | CASSLGTGLEETQYF | TGTGCCAGCAGCTTGGGGACAGGGTTAGAAGAGACCCAGTACTTC
TRBJ1-2 | . | TRBD1 | TRBV5-4 | CASSLTQGAPYGYTF | TGTGCCAGCAGCTTGACACAGGGGGCTCCCTATGGCTACACCTTC
TRBJ1-6 | . | TRBD1 | TRBV9 | CASSRTGTGDSPLHF | TGTGCCAGCAGCAGGACCGGGACAGGGGATTCACCCCTCCACTTT
TRBJ2-7 | . | TRBD1 | TRBV10-3 | CAIQGAGNEQYF | TGTGCCATACAGGGGGCGGGAAACGAGCAGTACTTC
TRBJ1-1 | once | . | TRBV13 | CASRGTGNTEAFF | TGTGCCAGCAGGGGAACAGGGAACACTGAAGCTTTCTTT
TRBJ1-5 | . | TRBD1 | TRBV30 | CAWRGSGTGPGYSNQPQHF | TGTGCCTGGAGGGGATCCGGGACAGGGCCAGGATATAGCAATCAGCCCCAGCATTTT
TRBJ2-2 | . | . | TRBV18 | CASSPLAAGELFF | TGTGCCAGCTCACCTCTAGCTGCCGGGGAGCTGTTTTTT
TRBJ2-7 | . | TRBD2 | TRBV6-5 | CASSYSGLATYEQYF | TGTGCCAGCAGTTATTCGGGACTAGCAACCTACGAGCAGTACTTC
TRBJ2-1 | once | TRBD1 | TRBV11-1 | CASREGQSYNEQFF | TGTGCCAGCAGAGAGGGACAGTCCTACAATGAGCAGTTCTTC
TRBJ1-1 | few | TRBD1 | TRBV27 | CASSTEGQGRDGTEAFF | TGTGCCAGCAGTACGGAGGGACAGGGAAGGGACGGCACTGAAGCTTTCTTT
TRBJ1-2 | few | . | TRBV3-1/TRBV3-2 | CASSQVSYGYTF | TGTGCCAGCAGCCAAGTGAGTTATGGCTACACCTTC
TRBJ1-5 | . | TRBD1 | TRBV28 | CASSKTGGGQPQHF | TGTGCCAGCAGTAAGACAGGGGGTGGTCAGCCCCAGCATTTT
TRBJ1-2 | . | . | TRBV12-3/TRBV12-4 | CASSFGLNYGYTF | TGTGCCAGCAGTTTTGGGCTTAACTATGGCTACACCTTC
TRBJ1-2 | . | . | TRBV27 | CASSLAIGGSDGYTF | TGTGCCAGCAGTTTAGCAATCGGGGGATCGGATGGCTACACCTTC
TRBJ2-2 | . | . | TRBV29-1 | CSVGSRQGIATGELFF | TGCAGCGTTGGGTCTCGGCAGGGCATTGCGACCGGGGAGCTGTTTTTT